The rows below give T cell receptor beta chains drawn from one sample of a study of T cells expressing NK-cell markers. TCRdb re-called the 5' RACE reads and catalogs CDR3 proteins one per entry, DNA excluded. This sample lists about 390,000 distinct CDR3 sequences; its ten largest clones have about 10%. Sequenced sample: blood T cells: a sorted CD56 or NKG2C T cell subset, CD4+ or CD8+ T cells, or bulk PBMC T cells (not recorded which). The source is a woman in her fifties or sixties in good health. Each CDR3 is given with its conserved first and last residue. The order of the fields is V gene, J gene, CDR3 protein.

>TRBV15|TRBJ2-1
CATSLRDTTYNEQFF
>TRBV15|TRBJ2-5
CATSRERRGGETQYF
>TRBV6-5|TRBJ2-2
CASSSSGRVTTGELFF
>TRBV6-1|TRBJ2-1
CASSGGTTYNEQFF
>TRBV15|TRBJ2-3
CATREGQGSLDTQYF
>TRBV30|TRBJ1-1
CAWSFPGQMNTEAFF
>TRBV12-3/TRBV12-4|TRBJ2-7
CASSPYRAYEQYF
>TRBV20-1|TRBJ2-6
CSASMGGSGNVLTF
>TRBV5-6|TRBJ2-1
CASSSSGLTYNEQFF
>TRBV6-1|TRBJ2-2
CASSEPGSGGELFF
>TRBV6-6|TRBJ2-2
CASRFGGGITGELFF
>TRBV20-1|TRBJ2-7
CSALGGASGSDEQYF
>TRBV5-1|TRBJ2-6
CASSTPSTSDGANVLTF
>TRBV7-9|TRBJ2-6
CASSLGRGGAGANVLTF
>TRBV27|TRBJ1-1
CASRRGATEAFF
>TRBV12-3/TRBV12-4|TRBJ1-1
CASSPFWTSNTEAFF
>TRBV25-1|TRBJ2-7
CASSAPGGPFEQYF
>TRBV6-1|TRBJ2-1
CASSEAYGRVKSYNEQFF
>TRBV24-1|TRBJ1-4
CATSDDGGGKLFF
>TRBV29-1|TRBJ2-1
CSPTGTTNEQFF
>TRBV5-1|TRBJ2-1
CASSLDPGPAEQFF
>TRBV13|TRBJ2-1
CASSLAARQGETWGQFF
>TRBV7-6|TRBJ2-1
CASSKREGGSNEQFF
>TRBV7-2|TRBJ2-7
CASSPRLGYEQYF
>TRBV29-1|TRBJ1-1
CSVGQRGENTEAFF
>TRBV4-1|TRBJ2-1
CASSQGLAGLQFF
>TRBV20-1|TRBJ1-2
CSAPRADYGYTF
>TRBV5-1|TRBJ2-5
CASSLEFETQYF
>TRBV7-7|TRBJ2-2
CASSSGVGELFF
>TRBV27|TRBJ2-5
CASSPPYQETQYF
>TRBV25-1|TRBJ2-5
CASSDVYQETQYF
>TRBV15|TRBJ2-1
CATSRDWRLNNEQFF
>TRBV12-3/TRBV12-4|TRBJ1-2
CASSFRTGLYGYTF
>TRBV15|TRBJ2-7
CATSRDPAGPGSEQYF
>TRBV20-1|TRBJ1-4
CSAREYGWGEKLFF
>TRBV5-5|TRBJ2-5
CASSRLAGGQETQYF
>TRBV7-7|TRBJ2-1
CASSRDRGTYNEQFF
>TRBV29-1|TRBJ2-1
CSVEDQETVYNEQFF
>TRBV3-1|TRBJ2-5
CASSQEAGNYPETQYF
>TRBV27|TRBJ2-2
CASSFLAANTGELFF
>TRBV6-5|TRBJ1-5
CASSYSTSRYQPQHF
>TRBV3-1|TRBJ2-1
CASSQGLKIEQFF
>TRBV15|TRBJ2-1
CATSRALAGDNEQFF
>TRBV5-1|TRBJ2-2
CASSPAGARTGELFF
>TRBV7-6|TRBJ2-3
CASSPPRPGTSTDTQYF
>TRBV29-1|TRBJ2-2
CSVEDRGDNGELFF
>TRBV3-1|TRBJ2-1
CASSLPLARGSYNEQFF
>TRBV3-1|TRBJ2-1
CASSRSTPTYNEQFF
>TRBV5-1|TRBJ1-1
CASSSPGTTEAFF
>TRBV6-5|TRBJ2-7
CASSYGTGASGRVYEQYF
>TRBV18|TRBJ2-2
CASSPASGEISGELFF
>TRBV20-1|TRBJ2-5
CSARDRRKPQETQYF
>TRBV2|TRBJ2-5
CASSQTEAGETQYF
>TRBV14|TRBJ2-4
CASSQGRQELAKNIQYF
>TRBV20-1|TRBJ1-1
CSAKARNRAPSEAFF
>TRBV20-1|TRBJ2-1
CSARDRGQGAYNEQFF